The TCR beta chain described here comes from a study of cytomegalovirus exposure and HLA in healthy donors. As for the donors, each was a healthy bone marrow donor. Amplification used 60 Vbeta primers and 13 Jbeta primers. Generated by immunoSEQ multiplex PCR, the TCRdb table keeps only in-frame clones and is missing some. The data contain approximately 190,000 clones, roughly four fifths of them singletons. This TCR derives from a woman under 30 in good health and CMV-seronegative. Specimen: PBMCs.

CDR3 residues: CASSLAPGLAGPTDTQYF. CDR3 DNA sequence: TGTGCCAGCAGCTTAGCCCCGGGACTAGCGGGCCCCACAGATACGCAGTATTTT. The chain links TRBV7-9 to TRBJ2-3, with TRBD2 matching over 12 bases. Germline V gene lookup returns CDR1 SEHNR and CDR2 FQNEAQ (reference sequence). Trimming at V came to 0 bases and at J to 2 bases, leaving 6 bases not matched to a gene. This CDR3 spans 18 amino acids.